The following is a T cell receptor beta chain sequence with its context. CDR1 is SGHAT, CDR2 FQNNGV, per germline. The CDR3 runs to 15 residues. The V end was cut by 0 bases, the J end by 10 bases, with 15 bases between. This record comes from a study of blood T cell repertoires in COVID-19. The table came from immunoSEQ multiplex PCR; TCRdb's copy has only in-frame clones and leaves some out. The table includes under 250,000 clones, roughly 84% detected once. The rearrangement uses TRBV11-2 and TRBJ1-4; D is perhaps TRBD1 (5 bases). The specimen was peripheral blood. This TCR was sampled from a woman of 80 years or more with acute or convalescent COVID-19. Written as DNA, the CDR3 is TGTGCCAGCAGCTTAGATTTAAATACAGGTCGAAAACTGTTTTTT. Its translation: CASSLDLNTGRKLFF.